The clone carrying this T cell receptor beta chain turned up a few times. As yet, its antigen is unknown. The source of the sample is a study of blood T cells in healthy people across ages. Germline CDR1 reads SGHTA; CDR2 reads FQGNSA. Trimming cost V 2 bases and J 1 base; bases outside gene matches: 9. The CDR3 is made up of 17 amino acids. Every sample gave at least 6 micrograms of total RNA when it was extracted. Study-wide results and limits: Long-lived donors had more naive CD4+ cells and higher diversity than aged donors. Among T cells, TCR beta diversity per million cells dropped roughly linearly as age rose.

A J-beta primer mix and a sample-barcoded 5' primer were used in a second PCR of about 7 to 12 cycles. The authors tagged each cDNA molecule using a template-switch adaptor with 12 random nucleotides. MiXCR, applied by TCRdb to the 5' RACE reads, yields one record per CDR3 protein. The data hold roughly 1.7 million distinct CDR3 sequences, with 34% observed a single time. This clonotype was sampled from a woman younger than 45 in good health. The J gene is TRBJ1-1, the V gene TRBV7-2; 8 nucleotides line up with TRBD1. The material sequenced was blood. CDR3 sequence (DNA): TGTGCCAGCAGCTTACAGGGGGCAAGGCTCTGGAACACTGAAGCTTTCTTT. This codes for CASSLQGARLWNTEAFF.